Each of the 19 T cell receptor beta chains below was sequenced from the same sample in a study of control samples from healthy donors and cancer patients. Using immunoSEQ multiplex PCR, the repertoire was profiled, and TCRdb retains in-frame clones only, with some absent. In the table there are under 80,000 clones, 85% to 95% of which are singletons. The sample taken for sequencing was blood. These receptor sequences come from a woman under 40 in good health.

The J gene is TRBJ1-2, the V gene TRBV10-3, with D possibly matching TRBD1 (6 bases). Per the germline V gene, CDR1 is ENHRY and CDR2 is SYGVKD. V lost 0 bases, J lost 3 bases, and 8 bases lay in between. The length of the CDR3 is 14 residues. CDR3 residues: CAISESGGDYGYTF. As DNA, the CDR3 is TGTGCCATCAGTGAGTCCGGGGGCGACTATGGCTACACCTTC.

The chain carries TRBV6-6 and TRBJ1-2; 7 bases are a match to TRBD1. The CDR3 consists of 13 residues. Unmatched junction bases numbered 0, after V lost 2 bases and J lost 3 bases. Germline loops: CDR1 MNHNY, CDR2 SVGAGI (reference sequence). DNA for the CDR3: TGTGCCAGCAGTTACGGGACAGACTATGGCTACACCTTC. Protein product: CASSYGTDYGYTF.

The rearrangement links TRBV11-3 to TRBJ1-2, with D hard to call. CDR3 length: 12 residues. The V gene lost 7 bases and the J gene lost 8 bases, with 14 bases spanning the gap. Germline V gene sequence: CDR1 SGHNT, CDR2 YENEEA. CDR3 bases: TGTGCCAGCACCTCGGACGGCGCCGGCTACACCTTC. Translated, it gives CASTSDGAGYTF.

The V and J genes are TRBV11-2 and TRBJ2-2; D is possibly TRBD1 (5 bases). Germline CDR1 reads SGHAT; CDR2 reads FQNNGV. The CDR3 runs 17 residues. V was cut by 5 bases and J by 0 bases, with 16 bases left in between. DNA of the CDR3: TGTGCCAGCAGCCACTACAACAGACAGTCGAACACCGGGGAGCTGTTTTTT. Translating it yields CASSHYNRQSNTGELFF.

CDR3: CASSEGGGNEKLFF. In DNA form, the CDR3 reads TGTGCCAGCAGTGAGGGGGGGGGTAATGAAAAACTGTTTTTT. V usage is TRBV6-1 and J usage is TRBJ1-4; possible D gene TRBD1, 5 bases. The V gene's germline CDR1 is MNHNS and CDR2 SASEGT. V lost 3 bases and J 4 bases, leaving 9 bases between the germline ends. This CDR3 region has 14 residues.

V gene TRBV7-3 combines with J gene TRBJ2-1; 8 nucleotides agree with TRBD1. This CDR3 has 11 residues. The germline gives CDR1 SGHTA, CDR2 FQGTGA. Trimming cost V 5 bases and J 13 bases; bases outside gene matches: 4. The CDR3 sequence: CASSQGQGQFF. The DNA for the CDR3 is TGTGCCAGCAGCCAAGGACAGGGTCAGTTCTTC.

The chain is built from TRBV6-6 and TRBJ1-4, with D maybe TRBD1 (6 bases). The V gene's germline CDR1 is MNHNY and CDR2 SVGAGI (reference sequence). V dropped 2 bases and J dropped 5 bases, with 15 bases sitting between them. The CDR3 runs to 16 residues. CDR3 in DNA: TGTGCCAGCAGTTACCAGGGCCAGGGGTCAAATGAAAAACTGTTTTTT. This codes for CASSYQGQGSNEKLFF.

This sequence joins TRBV9 and TRBJ2-1; 8 nucleotides line up with TRBD2. Germline CDR1 SGDLS, CDR2 YYNGEE. V was clipped by 4 bases and J by 6 bases; unmatched bases: 9. There are 15 residues in the CDR3. This chain's CDR3 is CASSLLAASFNEQFF. DNA for the CDR3: TGTGCCAGCAGCCTACTAGCGGCCTCTTTCAATGAGCAGTTCTTC.

This chain joins TRBV2 and TRBJ1-6, with D maybe TRBD1 (5 bases). The CDR3 covers 14 residues. Trimming removed 5 bases at V and 10 bases at J, with 15 bases between. Germline loops: CDR1 SNHLY, CDR2 FYNNEI. The CDR3 DNA reads as TGTGCCAGCAGTACGATAGTGGGGGAATCACCCCTCCACTTT. Its protein product is CASSTIVGESPLHF.

This chain links TRBV13 with TRBJ2-1, with TRBD1 matching 9 bases. V trimming: 2 bases; J trimming: 7 bases; junction bases outside the gene matches: 6. Germline CDR1 PRHDT, CDR2 FYEKMQ (reference sequence). This CDR3 spans 15 amino acids. In DNA form, the CDR3 reads TGTGCCAGCAGCTTAAGACAGGGGGGCTGGAATGAGCAGTTCTTC. Translating it yields CASSLRQGGWNEQFF.

CDR3 DNA sequence: TGTGCCAGCAGTGAAGTAACAGGATCCTACAATGAGCAGTTCTTC. Its protein is CASSEVTGSYNEQFF. The genes are TRBV6-1 and TRBJ2-1; TRBD1 might be the D (5 bases). Trimming left V 1 base short and J 1 base short, with 8 bases between. Germline values: CDR1 MNHNS, CDR2 SASEGT. The CDR3 sequence is 15 residues long.

V and J are TRBV9 and TRBJ2-3, with 8 bases identical to TRBD1. The CDR3 spans 15 residues. CDR1 SGDLS and CDR2 YYNGEE come from the germline V gene. The trim removed 3 bases at V and 9 bases at J, leaving 12 bases unmatched. The CDR3 loop reads CASSAQMTGEGTQYF. CDR3 sequence (DNA): TGTGCCAGCAGCGCACAAATGACAGGGGAAGGCACGCAGTATTTT. Combining the CDR3 with reference TRBV9 and TRBJ2-3 gives the whole variable domain DSGVTQTPKHLITATGQRVTLRCSPRSGDLSVYWYQQSLDQGLQFLIQYYNGEERAKGNILERFSAQQFPDLHSELNLSSLELGDSALYFCASSAQMTGEGTQYFGPGTRLTVL.

DNA of the CDR3: TGTGCCAGCAGCGTAGGCCGAGCACTCAATTCACCCCTCCACTTT. This translates into CASSVGRALNSPLHF. The chain joins TRBV9 to TRBJ1-6; D not resolved. CDR1 and CDR2 (germline): SGDLS, YYNGEE. The ends were cut back, 0 bases at V and 7 bases at J, with 11 bases in the middle. The CDR3 has 15 amino acids.

The V and J genes are TRBV28 and TRBJ1-1, with D perhaps matching TRBD1 (5 bases). CDR3 length: 15 amino acids. CDR1 and CDR2 from the germline V gene are MDHEN and SYDVKM. Trimming left V 3 bases short and J 4 bases short, with 15 bases between. The DNA for the CDR3 is TGTGCCAGCAGTTTGGTGGACACCCTAACCACTGAAGCTTTCTTT. Translated: CASSLVDTLTTEAFF.

The J gene is TRBJ2-7, the V gene TRBV3-1 (or the pseudogene TRBV3-2); D gene unclear. Germline loops: CDR1 LGHDT, CDR2 YNNKEL (reference sequence). The germline V and J ends were trimmed by 1 base and 8 bases, with 12 bases remaining between them. The CDR3 runs to 13 residues. The CDR3 spells CASSQGAQEKQYF. The CDR3 DNA reads as TGTGCCAGCAGCCAAGGGGCCCAGGAGAAGCAGTACTTC.

The chain combines TRBV30 with TRBJ1-4, with D maybe TRBD1 (5 bases). The CDR3 loop spans 15 amino acids. Trimming left V 3 bases short and J 8 bases short, with 19 bases between. Germline V CDR1 and CDR2: GTSNPN, SVGIG (reference sequence). As DNA, the CDR3 is TGTGCCTGGAGGGAGAACCAGGGTACTGGAGAAAAACTGTTTTTT. Translation gives CAWRENQGTGEKLFF.

In its sample, this clone was seen once. This chain connects TRBV7-9 to TRBJ2-1, with TRBD1 as a possible D gene (7 bases). This CDR3 region has 15 residues. V was pared by 5 bases and J by 2 bases, with 13 bases between. CDR1 and CDR2 from the germline V gene are SEHNR and FQNEAQ (reference sequence). The CDR3 region is CASSPRGAAYNEQFF. CDR3 DNA sequence: TGTGCCAGCAGCCCCAGGGGGGCAGCCTACAATGAGCAGTTCTTC.

The rearrangement uses TRBV6-5 and TRBJ1-1; D call uncertain. The CDR3 totals 13 residues. Trimming shortened V by 1 base and J by 0 bases, and 3 bases separated the two germline ends. The germline V gene encodes CDR1 MNHEY and CDR2 SVGAGI. The CDR3 sequence is CASSYYMNTEAFF. The CDR3 DNA is TGTGCCAGCAGTTACTACATGAACACTGAAGCTTTCTTT.

The chain carries TRBV5-1 and TRBJ1-1; D is unresolved. Germline V gene data show CDR1 as SGHRS and CDR2 as YFSETQ. V shed 5 bases and J shed 0 bases, with 11 bases lying between them. CDR3 length: 14 amino acids. In nucleotides, the CDR3 is TGCGCCAGCAGTCAAGACGGGGTGAACACTGAAGCTTTCTTT. Protein sequence: CASSQDGVNTEAFF. Together with reference TRBV5-1 and TRBJ1-1, the CDR3 gives the full variable domain: KAGVTQTPRYLIKTRGQQVTLSCSPISGHRSVSWYQQTPGQGLQFLFEYFSETQRNKGNFPGRFSGRQFSNSRSEMNVSTLELGDSALYLCASSQDGVNTEAFFGQGTRLTVV.